Presented here are 30 T cell receptor beta chains from one specimen sequenced in a study of control samples from healthy donors and cancer patients. Produced via immunoSEQ multiplex PCR; TCRdb's table is partial and in-frame only. The table has 200,000 to 250,000 clones, about 93% seen once; the top ten hold 1.5%. Material for sequencing was blood. The receptors shown here come from a man aged 45-65 years in good health.

This chain uses TRBV7-9 with TRBJ2-7; D ambiguous. This CDR3 comprises 13 residues. The ends were cut back, 1 base at V and 6 bases at J, with 10 bases in the middle. Germline CDR1 and CDR2: SEHNR and FQNEAQ (reference sequence). DNA of the CDR3: TGTGCCAGCAGCTTAGTGGCAGGCCGCGAGCAGTACGTC. This translates into CASSLVAGREQYV.

The chain joins TRBV3-1 (or the pseudogene TRBV3-2) to TRBJ1-4; D is ambiguous. CDR3 length equals 14 residues. The germline V gene encodes CDR1 LGHDT and CDR2 YNNKEL (reference sequence). V was cut by 5 bases and J by 5 bases, with 12 bases left in between. This CDR3 is CASSVDGVNEKLFF. As DNA, the CDR3 is TGTGCCAGCAGCGTTGACGGCGTAAATGAAAAACTGTTTTTT.

V and J are TRBV7-2 and TRBJ1-2, with D perhaps matching TRBD1 (5 bases). The V and J ends lost 4 bases and 1 base respectively, with 16 bases between them. Germline CDR1 SGHTA, CDR2 FQGNSA. The CDR3 contains 16 residues. This CDR3 reads CASSSQLGGYNYGYTF. The CDR3 nucleotides are TGTGCCAGCAGCTCCCAGCTGGGGGGGTATAACTATGGCTACACCTTC.

The chain is built from TRBV6-5 and TRBJ1-1; D is unclear. The CDR3 covers 12 residues. Trimming stripped 8 bases from V and 1 base from J, with 8 bases between. Germline V lookup: CDR1 MNHEY, CDR2 SVGAGI. The CDR3 nucleotides read TGTGCCAGCGGGGTGGAGAACACTGAAGCTTTCTTT. Protein product: CASGVENTEAFF.

The chain is built from TRBV28 and TRBJ2-7; D call uncertain. V lost 9 bases to trimming and J lost 3 bases, with 15 bases between them. There are 13 residues in the CDR3. Germline V gene lookup returns CDR1 MDHEN and CDR2 SYDVKM. The CDR3 nucleotides are TGTGCCAGTGAAAACAATGACCTCTACGAGCAGTACTTC. Translated, it gives CASENNDLYEQYF.

V is TRBV2 and J is TRBJ2-1, with D possibly TRBD2 on 5 matching bases. Trimming removed 8 bases at V and 8 bases at J, with 13 bases between. The germline CDR1 and CDR2 sequences are SNHLY and FYNNEI. The CDR3 is made up of 12 amino acids. The CDR3 here is CASSSAGDEQFF. CDR3 coding DNA: TGTGCCAGCTCCAGCGCCGGGGATGAGCAGTTCTTC.

To note about this clone: Other DNA sequences from this sample encode an identical CDR3 as well. The genes are TRBV3-1 (or the pseudogene TRBV3-2) and TRBJ1-1; perhaps TRBD1 as D (5 bases). This CDR3 spans 14 amino acids. Germline CDR1 is LGHDT and CDR2 is YNNKEL (reference sequence). V dropped 3 bases and J dropped 0 bases, with 8 bases sitting between them. CDR3: CASSQGRMNTEAFF. The CDR3 DNA reads TGTGCCAGCAGCCAGGGACGGATGAACACTGAAGCTTTCTTT.

DNA of the CDR3: TGTGCCAGCAGTCCCGACAGGGGTCGCACCGGGGAGCTGTTTTTT. Protein: CASSPDRGRTGELFF. The rearrangement uses TRBV7-3 and TRBJ2-2; 8 bases match TRBD1. The junction had 7 bases not matched to a gene; V was cut back by 6 bases and J by 4 bases. CDR1 SGHTA and CDR2 FQGTGA come from the germline V gene. The CDR3 is 15 residues long.

V is TRBV3-1 (or the pseudogene TRBV3-2) and J is TRBJ1-4, with TRBD1 matching over 7 bases. Looked up from germline, CDR1 is LGHDT and CDR2 is YNNKEL (reference sequence). This CDR3 is 15 amino acids long. V dropped 0 bases and J dropped 6; count of bases not matched to a gene: 4. For the CDR3, the DNA is TGTGCCAGCAGCCAAGAAGCAGGGGGTGATGAAAAACTGTTTTTT. Translated: CASSQEAGGDEKLFF.

The rearrangement uses TRBV15 and TRBJ1-3; no clear D gene. V shed 0 bases and J shed 8 bases, with 5 bases lying between them. Germline V lookup: CDR1 LNHNV, CDR2 YYDKDF (reference sequence). The CDR3 is 12 amino acids. In DNA form, the CDR3 reads TGTGCCACCAGCAGAGATATGGACACCATATATTTT. As protein: CATSRDMDTIYF.

The chain joins TRBV5-4 to TRBJ2-5, with D unresolved. The CDR3 is made up of 13 amino acids. Trimming removed 0 bases from V and 3 bases from J, with 6 bases in between. Germline CDR1 and CDR2: SGHNT and YYREEE (reference sequence). The CDR3 loop is CASSLEGEETQYF. The CDR3 DNA follows: TGTGCCAGCAGCTTGGAGGGTGAAGAGACCCAGTACTTC.

V gene TRBV24-1 combines with J gene TRBJ2-1; D is uncertain. Between the trimmed V and J ends, which lost 4 bases and 2 bases, there was a span of 11 bases. CDR3 length: 15 residues. Germline loops: CDR1 KGHDR, CDR2 SFDVKD. CDR3 DNA: TGTGCCACCAGTGACCCAAGACGGGCCTACAATGAGCAGTTCTTC. Its protein product is CATSDPRRAYNEQFF.

The genes are TRBV7-9 and TRBJ1-1, with D perhaps TRBD1 (5 bases). Trimming stripped 4 bases from V and 6 bases from J, with 9 bases between. CDR3 length: 12 residues. Germline loops: CDR1 SEHNR, CDR2 FQNEAQ (reference sequence). CDR3: CASSYAGPEAFF. CDR3 coding DNA: TGTGCCAGCAGCTACGCAGGGCCTGAAGCTTTCTTT.

The rearrangement links TRBV19 to TRBJ1-2; D remains ambiguous. Per germline, CDR1 LNHDA and CDR2 SQIVND (reference sequence). CDR3 length: 14 residues. Deletions cut 7 bases from V and 4 bases from J, with 16 bases between. CDR3 protein: CASTPSPSVYGYTF. In nucleotides, the CDR3 is TGTGCCAGTACACCCTCTCCGTCCGTCTATGGCTACACCTTC.

The genes are TRBV10-2 and TRBJ2-7, with D unclear. The V gene's germline CDR1 is WSHSY and CDR2 SAAADI. The CDR3 runs 13 residues. Trimming left V 5 bases short and J 2 bases short, with 10 bases between. In DNA form, the CDR3 reads TGCGCCAGCAGTTTAAGTGCGACCTACGAGCAGTACGTC. The encoded protein is CASSLSATYEQYV.

The rearrangement links TRBV6-6 to TRBJ1-4; D is ambiguous. V was trimmed by 8 bases and J by 6 bases, leaving 4 bases between them. The CDR3 is 10 amino acids. Germline assignment: CDR1 MNHNY and CDR2 SVGAGI (reference sequence). CDR3 in DNA: TGTGCCAGCGGGGATGAAAAACTGTTTTTT. Residues: CASGDEKLFF.

The rearrangement links TRBV10-3 to TRBJ1-3, with D unclear. Germline V gene lookup returns CDR1 ENHRY and CDR2 SYGVKD. The CDR3 covers 13 residues. Trimming cost V 4 bases and J 3 bases, with 7 bases left between them. The CDR3 DNA sequence: TGTGCCATCAGTGCGGGGTATGGAAACACCATATATTTT. This gives the protein CAISAGYGNTIYF.

The chain combines TRBV3-1 (or the pseudogene TRBV3-2) with TRBJ1-1, with D hard to call. The CDR3 extends over 14 amino acids. Germline-derived CDR1 and CDR2 are LGHDT and YNNKEL (reference sequence). V was trimmed by 1 base and J by 5 bases, leaving 11 bases between them. This CDR3 is CASSQVGPETEAFF. The CDR3, as DNA: TGTGCCAGCAGCCAAGTGGGCCCCGAGACTGAAGCTTTCTTT.

In regard to this clone: The junction does not match germline at one end; this may be a read error. The chain joins TRBV25-1 to TRBJ2-1; D is unclear. The CDR3 is made up of 10 amino acids. Germline loops: CDR1 MGHDK, CDR2 SYGVNS. CDR3 sequence: CASGDNEQFF. CDR3 nucleotides: TGTGCCAGCGGTGACAATGAGCAGTTCTTC.

The chain combines TRBV3-1 (or the pseudogene TRBV3-2) with TRBJ2-3; TRBD1 matches at 10 bases. The CDR3 sequence is 16 residues long. The trim removed 2 bases at V and 6 bases at J, leaving 8 bases unmatched. Germline assignment: CDR1 LGHDT and CDR2 YNNKEL (reference sequence). The CDR3 here is CASSQHPGTGADTQYF. CDR3 in DNA: TGTGCCAGCAGCCAACACCCGGGGACAGGGGCTGATACGCAGTATTTT.

The rearrangement joins TRBV18 to TRBJ2-5; D perhaps matches TRBD2 (7 bases). The length of the CDR3 is 15 residues. V lost 2 bases and J 1 base, leaving 11 bases between the germline ends. The V gene's germline CDR1 is KGHSH and CDR2 LQKENI. CDR3 protein: CASSPGAGAQETQYF. CDR3 nucleotide sequence: TGTGCCAGCTCACCAGGTGCGGGGGCCCAAGAGACCCAGTACTTC.

This clone came up once. The chain employs TRBV19 and TRBJ1-2, with a tentative D call TRBD1 (6 bases). Germline values: CDR1 LNHDA, CDR2 SQIVND (reference sequence). The CDR3 length is 13 residues. Trimming shortened V by 4 bases and J by 2 bases, and 8 bases separated the two germline ends. CDR3 sequence (DNA): TGTGCCAGTAGTAACAGGGAAAACTATGGCTACACCTTC. Translated: CASSNRENYGYTF.

The chain employs TRBV28 and TRBJ1-6; 9 bases map to TRBD1. The CDR3 runs 17 residues. The junction had 13 bases not matched to a gene; V was cut back by 6 bases and J by 7 bases. Germline CDR1 is MDHEN and CDR2 is SYDVKM. CDR3 loop: CASRPGTGLIGNSPLHF. The CDR3 region has the DNA TGTGCCAGCAGGCCCGGGACAGGGTTGATAGGGAATTCACCCCTCCACTTT. Looking up the rest from reference TRBV28 and TRBJ1-6 gives the full variable domain: DVKVTQSSRYLVKRTGEKVFLECVQDMDHENMFWYRQDPGLGLRLIYFSYDVKMKEKGDIPEGYSVSREKKERFSLILESASTNQTSMYLCASRPGTGLIGNSPLHFGNGTRLTVT.

This rearrangement joins TRBV5-1 to TRBJ2-7; 8 bases match TRBD1. The CDR3 is 15 amino acids. Germline CDR1 SGHRS, CDR2 YFSETQ. The junction had 3 bases not matched to a gene; V was cut back by 0 bases and J by 1 base. CDR3 sequence reads: CASSLEQGVSYEQYF. The DNA for the CDR3 is TGCGCCAGCAGCTTGGAACAGGGGGTTTCCTACGAGCAGTACTTC. The full variable domain, rest sourced from reference TRBV5-1 and TRBJ2-7, is KAGVTQTPRYLIKTRGQQVTLSCSPISGHRSVSWYQQTPGQGLQFLFEYFSETQRNKGNFPGRFSGRQFSNSRSEMNVSTLELGDSALYLCASSLEQGVSYEQYFGPGTRLTVT.

CDR3 coding DNA: TGTGCCAGCAGCACCGGACAGGCCTATGGCTACACCTTC. Its translation: CASSTGQAYGYTF. The chain combines TRBV7-2 with TRBJ1-2, with 7 bases matching TRBD1. Per germline, CDR1 SGHTA and CDR2 FQGNSA. Losses at the gene ends were 5 bases for V and 4 bases for J; bases not matched to a gene: 4. This CDR3 contains 13 residues. Filled out from reference TRBV7-2 and TRBJ1-2, the complete variable domain reads GAGVSQSPSNKVTEKGKDVELRCDPISGHTALYWYRQSLGQGLEFLIYFQGNSAPDKSGLPSDRFSAERTGGSVSTLTIQRTQQEDSAVYLCASSTGQAYGYTFGSGTRLTVV.

This chain joins TRBV6-4 and TRBJ2-5; TRBD1 agrees at 7 bases. Trimming cost V 2 bases and J 5 bases; bases outside gene matches: 11. The CDR3 consists of 16 residues. Germline assignment: CDR1 MRHNA and CDR2 SNTAGT. The CDR3 DNA reads as TGTGCCAGCAGTGACGTAAGAAGGGGGCGGACGGAGACCCAGTACTTC. It encodes CASSDVRRGRTETQYF.

In the case of this clone: Other nucleotide sequences in the sample specify the same CDR3. The rearrangement uses TRBV5-1 and TRBJ2-1, with D possibly TRBD1 on 6 matching bases. Germline V CDR1 and CDR2: SGHRS, YFSETQ. This CDR3 region has 12 residues. V was cut by 0 bases and J by 8 bases, with 6 bases left in between. The CDR3 sequence: CASSLGQDEQFF. In nucleotides, the CDR3 is TGCGCCAGCAGCTTGGGACAGGATGAGCAGTTCTTC.

This chain links TRBV5-1 with TRBJ2-1; 7 bases line up with TRBD2. The germline V gene has CDR1 SGHRS and CDR2 YFSETQ. This CDR3 is built from 15 residues. V was clipped by 0 bases and J by 6 bases; unmatched bases: 6. The CDR3 DNA follows: TGCGCCAGCAGCTTGGGTGGGACTACTCTCAATGAGCAGTTCTTC. It specifies CASSLGGTTLNEQFF.

The J gene is TRBJ1-1, the V gene TRBV6-4; unclear D gene. This CDR3 has 13 residues. The germline gives CDR1 MRHNA, CDR2 SNTAGT. The V and J ends lost 4 bases and 5 bases respectively, with 11 bases between them. The CDR3 DNA is TGTGCCAGCAGTGTCCAGGTAGGGACTGAAGCTTTCTTT. This codes for CASSVQVGTEAFF.

V and J are TRBV2 and TRBJ2-2; 11 nucleotides match TRBD1. This CDR3 contains 15 residues. V gave up 4 bases and J gave up 4 bases; unmatched junction bases: 2. CDR1 is SNHLY and CDR2 is FYNNEI in the germline V gene. CDR3 loop: CASSAGQGATGELFF. In DNA, the CDR3 is TGTGCCAGCAGTGCAGGACAGGGGGCCACCGGGGAGCTGTTTTTT.